The 21 T cell receptor beta chains given below trace back to one sample, sequenced in a study of blood T cell repertoires in COVID-19. This table comes from immunoSEQ multiplex PCR, and its TCRdb copy is limited to in-frame clones, with some not included. The sample carries around 80,000 clones, almost 85% recorded once. The sequencing sample was made of peripheral blood. These receptors all stem from an elderly man with acute or convalescent COVID-19.

The chain carries TRBV27 and TRBJ2-7; TRBD1 agrees at 8 bases. The CDR3 is 13 residues long. V trimming: 5 bases; J trimming: 2 bases; junction bases outside the gene matches: 2. CDR1 MNHEY and CDR2 SMNVEV come from the germline V gene (reference sequence). CDR3 DNA: TGTGCCAGCAGTAGGGGACAGGCCTACGAGCAGTACTTC. This gives the protein CASSRGQAYEQYF.

This clone was recorded a few times. The chain carries TRBV4-2 and TRBJ1-6; D gene uncertain. V lost 0 bases and J lost 7, with 19 bases in between. The CDR3 has 18 amino acids. From germline, CDR1 is LGHNA and CDR2 YNFKEQ. CDR3 nucleotide sequence: TGTGCCAGCAGCCAAGATAGGAAGGGTTGGAGCGGCAATTCACCCCTCCACTTT. This codes for CASSQDRKGWSGNSPLHF.

V is TRBV18 and J is TRBJ2-1, with TRBD1 matching over 8 bases. CDR1 is KGHSH, CDR2 LQKENI, per germline. The CDR3 covers 15 residues. V shed 6 bases, J shed 6 bases, and the junction held 10 bases outside the gene matches. The CDR3, as DNA: TGTGCCAGCTCTCCCGACAGGGGAACGGGCAATGAGCAGTTCTTC. Its translation: CASSPDRGTGNEQFF.

This clone was detected only once. The V gene is TRBV18, the J gene TRBJ1-6; D is perhaps TRBD1 (5 bases). The V gene's germline CDR1 is KGHSH and CDR2 LQKENI. V dropped 0 bases and J dropped 6 bases, with 12 bases sitting between them. This CDR3 spans 16 amino acids. CDR3 DNA sequence: TGTGCCAGCTCACCACCGTTGGCCAGGGCTAATTCACCCCTCCACTTT. It is translated as CASSPPLARANSPLHF.

The V and J genes are TRBV24-1 and TRBJ1-1; D uncertain. Germline assignment: CDR1 KGHDR and CDR2 SFDVKD. The CDR3 extends over 13 amino acids. Trimming shortened V by 7 bases and J by 0 bases, and 8 bases separated the two germline ends. CDR3 residues: CATRASMNTEAFF. As DNA, the CDR3 is TGTGCCACCAGGGCCAGTATGAACACTGAAGCTTTCTTT.

Comments on this clone: The junction and the germline gene differ at one end; a read error may be behind it. This sequence joins TRBV5-4 and TRBJ1-1; D might be TRBD1 (6 bases). The CDR3 length is 13 residues. Germline V lookup: CDR1 SGHNT, CDR2 YYREEE (reference sequence). CDR3 DNA: TGTGCCAGCAGCTTGGTGGGGGCCAGTGAGCGGGATTTT. It translates to CASSLVGASERDF.

The rearrangement links TRBV18 to TRBJ1-5; 9 bases match TRBD1. Looked up from germline, CDR1 is KGHSH and CDR2 is LQKENI. The CDR3 runs to 17 residues. V shed 1 base and J 7 bases; nucleotides not matched to a gene: 11. In nucleotides, the CDR3 is TGTGCCAGCTCACCACGAGGTGGGACAGGGATAGGGCAGCCCCAGCATTTT. This encodes CASSPRGGTGIGQPQHF.

The CDR3: CASSYSGTGKGHYGYTF. In nucleotides, the CDR3 is TGTGCCAGCAGTTACTCCGGGACAGGGAAGGGGCACTATGGCTACACCTTC. The chain joins TRBV2 to TRBJ1-2; 9 nucleotides line up with TRBD1. V trimming: 5 bases; J trimming: 3 bases; junction bases outside the gene matches: 13. Germline lookup yields CDR1 SNHLY and CDR2 FYNNEI. The CDR3 spans 17 residues.

The chain has TRBV4-2 and TRBJ1-2; D remains ambiguous. V was pared by 1 base and J by 6 bases, with 15 bases between. This CDR3 region has 15 residues. Looked up from germline, CDR1 is LGHNA and CDR2 is YNFKEQ. The CDR3 is CASSQVGDTGNGYTF. The DNA of the CDR3 is TGTGCCAGCAGCCAAGTGGGCGACACGGGAAATGGCTACACCTTC.

The table lists this clone with a few counts. The rearrangement joins TRBV7-2 to TRBJ2-5, with TRBD2 identical over 11 bases. Germline CDR1 reads SGHTA; CDR2 reads FQGNSA. The CDR3 contains 17 residues. The junction had 5 bases not matched to a gene; V was cut back by 1 base and J by 1 base. In DNA, the CDR3 is TGTGCCAGCAGCTTAGTGGCTAGCGGGGGGATCCAAGAGACCCAGTACTTC. Encoded protein: CASSLVASGGIQETQYF.

This clone was seen more than once but under ten times. The chain uses TRBV5-1 and TRBJ2-5; 10 bases are a match to TRBD1. The CDR3 runs 15 residues. The germline V gene encodes CDR1 SGHRS and CDR2 YFSETQ. V gave up 4 bases and J gave up 1 base; unmatched junction bases: 4. The CDR3 DNA reads TGCGCCAGCAGCCAAGGACAGGGGGGCCAAGAGACCCAGTACTTC. This translates into CASSQGQGGQETQYF.

The V gene is TRBV6-1, the J gene TRBJ1-1, with 8 bases lining up with TRBD1. V lost 2 bases, J lost 4 bases, and 6 bases stayed unmatched. CDR3 size: 15 residues. Germline V gives CDR1 MNHNS, CDR2 SASEGT. The CDR3 DNA sequence: TGTGCCAGCAGTGAACAGGGGGCGGTTGGCACTGAAGCTTTCTTT. Protein sequence: CASSEQGAVGTEAFF.

The J gene is TRBJ2-5, the V gene TRBV5-1; a weak D match, TRBD1 (5 bases). V lost 5 bases to trimming and J lost 0 bases, with 14 bases between them. CDR1 is SGHRS, CDR2 YFSETQ, per germline. The CDR3 is 15 amino acids. The CDR3 loop is CASRLGHEYQETQYF. In nucleotides, the CDR3 is TGCGCCAGCAGGCTGGGGCACGAGTACCAAGAGACCCAGTACTTC.

J is TRBJ2-2 and V is TRBV7-2; D perhaps matches TRBD2 (5 bases). V lost 1 base to trimming and J lost 0 bases, with 12 bases between them. The CDR3 runs to 17 residues. Germline V lookup: CDR1 SGHTA, CDR2 FQGNSA. Here the CDR3 DNA reads TGTGCCAGCAGCTTAGAGGGTCTAGCAGCGAACACCGGGGAGCTGTTTTTT. Translation gives CASSLEGLAANTGELFF.

The gene calls are TRBV5-1 and TRBJ2-5; 10 bases map to TRBD1. Germline CDR1 and CDR2: SGHRS and YFSETQ. The CDR3 contains 17 residues. V lost 1 base to trimming and J lost 3 bases; unmatched junction nucleotides: 9. The CDR3 nucleotides are TGCGCCAGCAGCTTGTATTTAGGGACAGGGGTAGAAGAGACCCAGTACTTC. This sequence encodes CASSLYLGTGVEETQYF. Supplemented by reference TRBV5-1 and TRBJ2-5, the full variable domain reads KAGVTQTPRYLIKTRGQQVTLSCSPISGHRSVSWYQQTPGQGLQFLFEYFSETQRNKGNFPGRFSGRQFSNSRSEMNVSTLELGDSALYLCASSLYLGTGVEETQYFGPGTRLLVL.

This chain links TRBV5-5 with TRBJ1-2, with 7 bases lining up with TRBD1. Germline-derived CDR1 and CDR2 are SGHKS and YYEKEE (reference sequence). The V segment lost 0 bases and the J segment 12 bases; nucleotides outside the gene matches: 8. The CDR3 has 13 amino acids. CDR3 in DNA: TGTGCCAGCAGCTTGGAGACAGGGAGGTCGGACACCTTC. As protein: CASSLETGRSDTF.

The V and J genes are TRBV7-2 and TRBJ2-7; 10 nucleotides agree with TRBD1. In germline, CDR1 is SGHTA, CDR2 FQGNSA. After removal of 0 bases from V and 2 bases from J, the junction contained 4 bases not matched to a gene. This CDR3 is built from 16 residues. The CDR3 DNA reads TGTGCCAGCAGCTTAGCGGGGACAGGGGACCCCTACGAGCAGTACTTC. This translates into CASSLAGTGDPYEQYF.

The J gene is TRBJ2-2, the V gene TRBV7-8, with 8 bases identical to TRBD2. Germline V lookup: CDR1 SGHVS, CDR2 FQNEAQ. J lost 3 bases, V lost 7 bases, and 4 bases had no gene match. The CDR3 runs 14 residues. The CDR3 protein is CASNELADTGELFF. The CDR3 nucleotides read TGTGCCAGCAACGAACTAGCGGACACCGGGGAGCTGTTTTTT.

As concerns this clone: A read error may produce the germline difference seen at one junction end. The rearrangement joins TRBV7-7 to TRBJ1-2; 8 bases fit TRBD1. CDR3 size: 14 residues. The V gene's germline CDR1 is SSHAT and CDR2 FNYEAQ (reference sequence). Here the CDR3 DNA reads TGTGCTAGCAGCTCGAACCAGACAGGGGCTGGCTACACCTTC. Encoded protein: CASSSNQTGAGYTF.

This clone was found once. The V and J genes are TRBV12-3 or TRBV12-4 and TRBJ2-7; no reliable D call. The CDR3 loop spans 11 amino acids. V was shortened by 6 bases and J by 4 bases, with 7 bases between the two germline ends. The CDR3 bases are TGTGCCAGCAGCGCGAGGTACGAGCAGTACTTC. Translated, it gives CASSARYEQYF.

This chain joins TRBV5-4 and TRBJ2-2, with D maybe TRBD2 (6 bases). V dropped 7 bases and J dropped 7 bases, with 14 bases sitting between them. The CDR3 runs to 13 residues. The germline CDR1 and CDR2 sequences are SGHNT and YYREEE (reference sequence). CDR3 DNA: TGTGCCAGCCGACTAGGGAAAGGCGGGGAGCTGTTTTTT. This translates into CASRLGKGGELFF.